This T cell receptor (beta chain) was obtained from a study of T cells in Graves' hyperthyroidism and ophthalmopathy. About the research overall: Blood was drawn when the patient was first diagnosed and still untreated.

Study-wide results and limits: Ophthalmopathy, as predicted by the model, came a median about seven months after the prediction.

Each diagnosis was grounded in clinical symptoms, serum thyroxine and TRAb, thyroid ultrasound, and orbital computed tomography. RNA transcripts served as the template for amplifying TCR beta CDR3 regions. HTBI primers drove first-round RT-PCR of the TCR CDR3. TCRdb itself ran the multiplex PCR reads through MiXCR, one entry per CDR3 protein. The sample shows about 360,000 distinct CDR3 sequences, about 13% of them seen only once. The CDR3 runs 13 residues. CDR1 and CDR2 from the germline V gene are ENHRY and SYGVKD. V lost 0 bases to trimming and J lost 9 bases, with 9 bases between them. About this clonotype itself: The antigen is undetermined.

This chain links TRBV10-3 with TRBJ2-1; D not resolved. The sequencing input was blood. The TCR was taken from a woman in her late teens or twenties with Graves' hyperthyroidism. The CDR3 sequence is CAISESNYGEQFF. CDR3 nucleotide sequence: TGTGCCATCAGTGAGTCTAATTATGGTGAGCAGTTCTTC.